This TCR beta chain was retrieved from a study of T-cell reconstitution after alpha-beta-depleted transplantation in children. This CDR3 has 15 residues. Trimming took 0 bases from V and 6 from J, leaving 11 bases between them. From germline, CDR1 is LGHNA and CDR2 YNFKEQ. Unique molecular identifiers were incorporated during preparation of the TCRbeta library. In TCRdb, the PCR reads were re-called with MiXCR into one record per CDR3 protein. The sample has some 530,000 distinct CDR3 sequences; approximately 12% are singletons. The V and J genes are TRBV4-2 and TRBJ1-4, with a tentative D call TRBD1 (5 bases). Sequenced here: PBMCs from the stem cell graft donor, sampled from the stem cell graft. The origin of this receptor is a human donor who donated a stem cell graft to a child with combined immunodeficiency. The CDR3 region has the DNA TGTGCCAGCAGCCAAGATGTTGGGGGTGATGAAAAACTGTTTTTT. Its protein product is CASSQDVGGDEKLFF.